This T cell receptor (beta chain) was retrieved from a study of blood T cell repertoires in COVID-19. On the study more broadly: The cDNA or gDNA used as material had been derived from T cells, B-cell-depleted T cells, or PBMCs.

How the authors handled the data: Reference gene primer amplification in the assay estimated nucleated cell counts. Clones were read by immunoSEQ multiplex PCR, and TCRdb kept only the in-frame ones, dropping some. Clonal size and the V and J genes are those of that table, whereas D and trimming came from the DNA. This table has roughly 250,000 clones, about 89% appearing once. V was clipped by 5 bases and J by 2 bases; unmatched bases: 7. The CDR3 has 15 residues. Germline V gene data show CDR1 as SGHDN and CDR2 as FVKESK. This chain connects TRBV14 to TRBJ1-1; 8 bases are shared with TRBD1. The sequence was collected from a man in his forties or fifties who had recovered from COVID-19. The sample was peripheral blood. The CDR3 bases are TGTGCCAGCAGCTCCTTGCAGGGGGCTAACACTGAAGCTTTCTTT. Its translation is CASSSLQGANTEAFF.